The following is a T cell receptor (beta chain) sequence with its context. The antigen remains unidentified. This table comes from immunoSEQ multiplex PCR, and its TCRdb copy is limited to in-frame clones, with some not included. The sample shows about 79,000 clones, roughly four fifths of them seen only once. This record comes from a study of vaccination effects on CD4 cells after COVID-19. Expansion of antigen-specific CD4+ T cells with viral peptide pools was carried out by the ViraFEST assay before sequencing. Following a roughly eleven-day culture, CD4+ T cells were purified. Findings and limits, study-wide: Healthy vaccine recipients' vaccine-induced clones were almost all SARS-CoV-2 mono-reactive.

CDR1 and CDR2 from the germline V gene are DFQATT and SNEGSKA (reference sequence). Trimming removed 3 bases from V and 0 bases from J; junction bases left unmatched: 7. There are 16 residues in the CDR3. This receptor was obtained from a human donor who received a COVID-19 vaccine. The material was CD4+ T cells from PBMCs cultured with HCoV-229E spike peptides, obtained before COVID-19 vaccination. The chain couples TRBV20-1 to TRBJ2-1; 8 nucleotides align to TRBD2. Here the CDR3 reads CSASILAGSSYNEQFF. The CDR3 region has the DNA TGCAGTGCTAGTATCTTAGCGGGGAGCTCCTACAATGAGCAGTTCTTC.